Following are 5 T cell receptor beta chains from one sample sequenced in a study of cytomegalovirus exposure and HLA in healthy donors. In the PCR, 60 Vbeta and 13 Jbeta primers were used. TCRdb's copy holds only in-frame clones and misses some; the assay was immunoSEQ multiplex PCR. Of roughly 200,000 clones in the sample, 8.5% to 10% were seen once. Sequencing was carried out using PBMCs. These receptors were collected from a woman aged 25 to 39 in good health and CMV-seropositive.

The V gene is TRBV7-8, the J gene TRBJ2-3; the match to TRBD2 covers 8 bases. The length of the CDR3 is 20 residues. After removal of 1 base from V and 1 base from J, the junction contained 16 bases not matched to a gene. In germline, CDR1 is SGHVS, CDR2 FQNEAQ. The CDR3 nucleotides are TGTGCCAGCAGCTTAGAAGGGATAACCTACCTAGCGGGCCGCACAGATACGCAGTATTTT. This gives the protein CASSLEGITYLAGRTDTQYF.

V is TRBV2 and J is TRBJ2-1; 7 bases fit TRBD2. Germline assignment: CDR1 SNHLY and CDR2 FYNNEI. V lost 8 bases and J lost 4; bases outside the gene matches: 5. The CDR3 sequence is 13 residues long. The chain's CDR3 is CASEAGEYNEQFF. CDR3 sequence (DNA): TGTGCCAGCGAGGCGGGAGAGTACAATGAGCAGTTCTTC.

This clone was found a few times. The V and J genes are TRBV6-1 and TRBJ1-2, with D possibly being TRBD1 (6 bases). The V gene's germline CDR1 is MNHNS and CDR2 SASEGT. The CDR3 is 13 residues long. Trimming pared 6 bases from V and 4 bases from J, leaving 12 bases between. Here the CDR3 reads CASSPDRTYGYTF. The DNA for the CDR3 is TGTGCCAGCAGCCCCGACAGGACCTATGGCTACACCTTC.

This clone occurred a few times. This chain links TRBV7-2 with TRBJ2-5; 10 bases agree with TRBD2. This CDR3 has 14 residues. The V gene end was trimmed by 5 bases and the J gene end by 4 bases; junction bases not matched to a gene: 4. The germline V gene encodes CDR1 SGHTA and CDR2 FQGNSA. The chain's CDR3 is CASSRSGRRETQYF. CDR3 nucleotides: TGTGCCAGCAGCCGTAGCGGGAGGAGAGAGACCCAGTACTTC.

This chain connects TRBV4-1 to TRBJ1-3, with D perhaps TRBD1 (5 bases). Looked up from germline, CDR1 is MGHRA and CDR2 is YSYEKL. This CDR3 is built from 16 residues. V was clipped by 5 bases and J by 0 bases, with 14 bases between them. CDR3 DNA sequence: TGCGCCAGCAGCTCCGCGGGACGGCCCTCTGGAAACACCATATATTTT. This sequence encodes CASSSAGRPSGNTIYF.